This entry lists 25 T cell receptor beta chains sequenced from one sample in a study of blood T cell repertoires in COVID-19. Only in-frame clones appear in the TCRdb table, and some are missing; sequencing was by immunoSEQ multiplex PCR. Of fewer than 250,000 clones in the sample, around four fifths were seen once. The sample consisted of peripheral blood. All receptors derive from a woman aged 35 to 49 with active or convalescent COVID-19.

The chain has TRBV5-1 and TRBJ1-2, with D tentatively TRBD1 (5 bases). CDR1 SGHRS and CDR2 YFSETQ come from the germline V gene. Deletions cut 4 bases from V and 4 bases from J, with 14 bases between. The CDR3 has 14 residues. Here the CDR3 reads CASSQGGVGYGYTF. In DNA, the CDR3 is TGCGCCAGCAGCCAAGGAGGGGTGGGCTATGGCTACACCTTC.

J is TRBJ1-2 and V is TRBV7-2; 7 positions match TRBD1. Germline lookup yields CDR1 SGHTA and CDR2 FQGNSA. The trim removed 1 base at V and 3 bases at J, leaving 5 bases unmatched. This CDR3 has 15 amino acids. The CDR3 region has the DNA TGTGCCAGCAGCTTAGGTCCAACAGGGGACTATGGCTACACCTTC. Residues: CASSLGPTGDYGYTF.

In its sample, this clone was seen once. The rearrangement uses TRBV19 and TRBJ1-1; no firm D call. This CDR3 spans 14 amino acids. Trimming took off 5 bases at V and 0 bases at J, with 10 bases between the two ends. Germline-derived CDR1 and CDR2 are LNHDA and SQIVND (reference sequence). The CDR3 region has the DNA TGTGCCAGTAGTCGGCAGCGCATGAACACTGAAGCTTTCTTT. Its protein product is CASSRQRMNTEAFF.

This chain connects TRBV19 to TRBJ1-1; 12 bases agree with TRBD1. Trimming cost V 7 bases and J 4 bases; bases outside gene matches: 13. The germline gives CDR1 LNHDA, CDR2 SQIVND (reference sequence). CDR3 size: 17 residues. The CDR3, as DNA: TGTGCCAGTAAAAAGGGCGGGACAGGGGGCAGGGGCACTGAAGCTTTCTTT. This translates into CASKKGGTGGRGTEAFF.

This sequence joins TRBV11-3 and TRBJ1-1; tentatively, D is TRBD1 (5 bases). Trimming cost V 0 bases and J 3 bases, with 8 bases left between them. CDR1 SGHNT and CDR2 YENEEA come from the germline V gene. The CDR3 runs 14 residues. CDR3 DNA sequence: TGTGCCAGCAGCTTAGATCGGGGGGACACTGAAGCTTTCTTT. It specifies CASSLDRGDTEAFF.

This clone was seen a few times. This chain connects TRBV7-9 to TRBJ1-3; tentative D call: TRBD1 (6 bases). Germline CDR1 is SEHNR and CDR2 is FQNEAQ (reference sequence). V gave up 5 bases and J gave up 0 bases, with 11 bases separating them. The CDR3 runs to 15 residues. In DNA, the CDR3 is TGTGCCAGCAGCGATACAGGGCGCTCTGGAAACACCATATATTTT. Protein: CASSDTGRSGNTIYF.

This clone was recorded only once. The CDR3 protein is CASSQDHVPSSYNSPLHF. Written as DNA, the CDR3 is TGCGCCAGCAGCCAAGATCATGTACCCAGCTCCTATAATTCACCCCTCCACTTT. The chain has TRBV4-3 and TRBJ1-6, with unresolved D. Germline loops: CDR1 LGHNA, CDR2 YSLEER. Trimming shortened V by 0 bases and J by 0 bases, and 12 bases separated the two germline ends. The CDR3 covers 18 residues.

This sequence joins TRBV30 and TRBJ2-7; no definite D call. Deletions cut 4 bases from V and 0 bases from J, with 10 bases between. Germline V lookup: CDR1 GTSNPN, CDR2 SVGIG (reference sequence). The CDR3 is 13 amino acids. CDR3 in amino acids: CAWNSGTSYEQYF. CDR3 DNA sequence: TGTGCCTGGAACTCAGGAACCTCCTACGAGCAGTACTTC.

The chain recombines TRBV7-6 with TRBJ2-2, with 8 bases lining up with TRBD1. The CDR3 covers 15 residues. CDR1 is SGHVS, CDR2 FNYEAQ, per germline. Losses at the gene ends were 1 base for V and 7 bases for J; bases not matched to a gene: 5. As DNA, the CDR3 is TGTGCCAGCAGCTTAGAGGACAGGGTGATCGGGGAGCTGTTTTTT. Translating gives CASSLEDRVIGELFF.

The chain uses TRBV9 and TRBJ2-1, with a tentative D call TRBD1 (5 bases). CDR1 is SGDLS and CDR2 is YYNGEE in the germline V gene. The CDR3 covers 16 residues. Trimming took off 2 bases at V and 0 bases at J, with 12 bases between the two ends. As DNA, the CDR3 is TGTGCCAGCAGCGTTGGGGCCCAGAGCTCCTACAATGAGCAGTTCTTC. It translates to CASSVGAQSSYNEQFF.

This rearrangement joins TRBV5-4 to TRBJ2-1, with TRBD2 matching over 10 bases. The CDR3 is 14 amino acids. Trimming took 3 bases from V and 8 from J; bases not matched to a gene: 5. Germline loops: CDR1 SGHNT, CDR2 YYREEE (reference sequence). CDR3 region: CASSSSGSSYEQFF. In DNA form, the CDR3 reads TGTGCCAGCAGCTCTAGCGGGAGTAGCTATGAGCAGTTCTTC.

The chain links TRBV5-4 to TRBJ2-7, with D possibly matching TRBD1 (7 bases). Trimming removed 4 bases at V and 3 bases at J, with 17 bases between. This CDR3 contains 15 residues. Germline V lookup: CDR1 SGHNT, CDR2 YYREEE (reference sequence). The CDR3 region is CASSPRRGPDYEQYF. The CDR3 nucleotides are TGTGCCAGCAGCCCCCGGAGGGGGCCTGACTACGAGCAGTACTTC. Using reference TRBV5-4 and TRBJ2-7 for the parts outside the CDR3, the full variable domain is ETGVTQSPTHLIKTRGQQVTLRCSSQSGHNTVSWYQQALGQGPQFIFQYYREEENGRGNFPPRFSGLQFPNYSSELNVNALELDDSALYLCASSPRRGPDYEQYFGPGTRLTVT.

CDR3 region: CSASWTGLDEQYF. CDR3 bases: TGCAGTGCTAGTTGGACAGGGCTGGACGAGCAGTACTTC. V gene TRBV20-1 combines with J gene TRBJ2-7; 8 nucleotides match TRBD1. CDR1 is DFQATT, CDR2 SNEGSKA, per germline (reference sequence). This CDR3 has 13 residues. V shed 3 bases and J 5 bases; nucleotides not matched to a gene: 6.

The J gene is TRBJ1-5, the V gene TRBV19; D is unresolved. Deletions cut 0 bases from V and 0 bases from J, with 9 bases between. The CDR3 covers 16 residues. The germline gives CDR1 LNHDA, CDR2 SQIVND (reference sequence). CDR3 sequence: CASSIDSVNSNQPQHF. In DNA, the CDR3 is TGTGCCAGTAGTATAGATTCCGTTAATAGCAATCAGCCCCAGCATTTT.

The chain couples TRBV5-1 to TRBJ1-3, with D unclear. Trimming stripped 0 bases from V and 1 base from J, with 8 bases between. Germline CDR1 reads SGHRS; CDR2 reads YFSETQ. The CDR3 spans 15 residues. The CDR3 coding sequence is TGCGCCAGCAGCTTGGACGGCGGATCTGGAAACACCATATATTTT. It codes for CASSLDGGSGNTIYF.

This sequence joins TRBV4-2 and TRBJ2-4; 10 nucleotides match TRBD1. The J segment lost 4 bases and the V segment lost 4 bases, leaving 1 base of the junction unmatched. The CDR3 runs 14 residues. The germline V gene encodes CDR1 LGHNA and CDR2 YNFKEQ. CDR3 sequence: CASSPGQGKNIQYF. The DNA for the CDR3 is TGTGCCAGCAGCCCGGGACAGGGGAAAAACATTCAGTACTTC.

CDR3 amino acids: CASSISGPANTGELFF. The CDR3 DNA sequence: TGTGCCAGTAGTATATCAGGGCCCGCGAACACCGGGGAGCTGTTTTTT. The J gene is TRBJ2-2, the V gene TRBV19, with a weak D call TRBD1 (5 bases). Trimming shortened V by 2 bases and J by 0 bases, and 10 bases separated the two germline ends. The CDR3 covers 16 residues. Germline V lookup: CDR1 LNHDA, CDR2 SQIVND (reference sequence).

The chain combines TRBV25-1 with TRBJ1-1; tentative D call: TRBD1 (6 bases). The CDR3 has 15 residues. Germline CDR1 MGHDK, CDR2 SYGVNS. V was clipped by 7 bases and J by 3 bases, with 18 bases between them. The CDR3 nucleotides read TGTGCCAGCACCCGCTCGCGGGGGGCGGACACTGAAGCTTTCTTT. It is translated as CASTRSRGADTEAFF.

This clone was recorded a few times. The chain combines TRBV2 with TRBJ2-3; no firm D call. From germline, CDR1 is SNHLY and CDR2 FYNNEI. The ends were cut back, 1 base at V and 2 bases at J, with 7 bases in the middle. This CDR3 spans 14 amino acids. The CDR3 nucleotides are TGTGCCAGCAGTGAAGGGGCTTTCACAGATACGCAGTATTTT. Protein sequence: CASSEGAFTDTQYF. Supplemented by reference TRBV2 and TRBJ2-3, the full variable domain reads EPEVTQTPSHQVTQMGQEVILRCVPISNHLYFYWYRQILGQKVEFLVSFYNNEISEKSEIFDDQFSVERPDGSNFTLKIRSTKLEDSAMYFCASSEGAFTDTQYFGPGTRLTVL.

The chain is built from TRBV29-1 and TRBJ1-2; 10 bases are shared with TRBD1. V shed 7 bases, J shed 8 bases, and the junction held 13 bases outside the gene matches. Germline V gene sequence: CDR1 SQVTM, CDR2 ANQGSEA. The CDR3 covers 14 residues. The CDR3 loop reads CSANSPGTGEGYTF. CDR3 DNA: TGCAGCGCAAACAGTCCTGGGACAGGGGAGGGCTACACCTTC. Complete variable domain (other parts from reference TRBV29-1 and TRBJ1-2): SAVISQKPSRDICQRGTSLTIQCQVDSQVTMMFWYRQQPGQSLTLIATANQGSEATYESGFVIDKFPISRPNLTFSTLTVSNMSPEDSSIYLCSANSPGTGEGYTFGSGTRLTVV.

This chain joins TRBV19 and TRBJ2-7, with 12 bases lining up with TRBD1. Per the germline V gene, CDR1 is LNHDA and CDR2 is SQIVND (reference sequence). The CDR3 length is 15 residues. V lost 6 bases, J lost 1 base, and 4 bases stayed unmatched. The CDR3 DNA follows: TGTGCCAGTAGCGGGACAGGGGGCCTTTCCTACGAGCAGTACTTC. This sequence encodes CASSGTGGLSYEQYF. The complete variable domain, with remaining parts taken from reference TRBV19 and TRBJ2-7, reads DGGITQSPKYLFRKEGQNVTLSCEQNLNHDAMYWYRQDPGQGLRLIYYSQIVNDFQKGDIAEGYSVSREKKESFPLTVTSAQKNPTAFYLCASSGTGGLSYEQYFGPGTRLTVT.

This sequence joins TRBV5-1 and TRBJ1-2, with 7 bases lining up with TRBD1. V gave up 3 bases and J gave up 3 bases; unmatched junction bases: 5. This CDR3 is 14 amino acids long. Germline lookup yields CDR1 SGHRS and CDR2 YFSETQ. The CDR3: CASSSKGGDYGYTF. CDR3 coding DNA: TGCGCCAGCAGCTCAAAAGGGGGCGACTATGGCTACACCTTC.

This rearrangement joins TRBV11-3 to TRBJ1-3, with a tentative D call TRBD1 (6 bases). Trimming took off 5 bases at V and 1 base at J, with 6 bases between the two ends. The CDR3 length is 13 residues. Germline V gene data show CDR1 as SGHNT and CDR2 as YENEEA. The CDR3 loop reads CASSQGSGNTIYF. The CDR3 DNA reads as TGTGCCAGCAGCCAGGGGTCTGGAAACACCATATATTTT.

This clone was observed once. J is TRBJ1-2 and V is TRBV30; the match to TRBD1 covers 9 bases. Germline V gene data show CDR1 as GTSNPN and CDR2 as SVGIG (reference sequence). The CDR3 totals 12 residues. As DNA, the CDR3 is TGTGCTCTGGACAGGGGAAGGGATGGCTACACCTTC. This sequence encodes CALDRGRDGYTF.

This clone was detected only a few times. This chain links TRBV6-2 or TRBV6-3 with TRBJ2-3; 11 bases are shared with TRBD2. The J segment lost 2 bases and the V segment lost 5 bases, leaving 9 bases of the junction unmatched. This CDR3 region has 17 residues. The germline CDR1 and CDR2 sequences are MNHEY and SVGEGT. The CDR3 sequence is CASSDAGTSGITDTQYF. The CDR3 nucleotides read TGTGCCAGCAGTGACGCCGGGACTAGCGGAATCACAGATACGCAGTATTTT.